These 28 T cell receptor beta chains share one sample of origin, sequenced in a study of cytomegalovirus exposure and HLA in healthy donors. With 60 Vbeta and 13 Jbeta primers, the PCR was carried out. Using immunoSEQ multiplex PCR, the repertoire was profiled, and TCRdb retains in-frame clones only, with some absent. The sample carries around 150,000 clones, approximately 85% recorded once. Sequenced material: PBMCs. All receptors come from a man between 18 and 35 years old in good health and CMV-seropositive.

V and J are TRBV7-2 and TRBJ2-3; TRBD2 is a possible D gene (6 bases). The CDR3 sequence is 15 residues long. V shed 1 base and J shed 2 bases, with 10 bases lying between them. The germline V gene has CDR1 SGHTA and CDR2 FQGNSA. The CDR3 DNA follows: TGTGCCAGCAGCTTAGGTGCGGGGTTCACAGATACGCAGTATTTT. As protein: CASSLGAGFTDTQYF. The complete variable domain, with remaining parts taken from reference TRBV7-2 and TRBJ2-3, reads GAGVSQSPSNKVTEKGKDVELRCDPISGHTALYWYRQSLGQGLEFLIYFQGNSAPDKSGLPSDRFSAERTGGSVSTLTIQRTQQEDSAVYLCASSLGAGFTDTQYFGPGTRLTVL.

The J gene is TRBJ2-5, the V gene TRBV10-3; TRBD1 matches at 7 bases. The J call is uncertain, as TRBJ2-7 better fits the DNA end. Germline V gene lookup returns CDR1 ENHRY and CDR2 SYGVKD. CDR3 length: 13 amino acids. In DNA, the CDR3 is TGTGCCATCAGTGGGGACAGCGCCTACGAGCAGTACTTC. As protein: CAISGDSAYEQYF.

This rearrangement joins TRBV7-9 to TRBJ1-2; a weak D match, TRBD1 (6 bases). With 5 bases removed from V and 4 bases from J, the gap between germline ends came to 17 bases. CDR1 and CDR2 from the germline V gene are SEHNR and FQNEAQ (reference sequence). CDR3 length: 15 residues. The CDR3, as DNA: TGTGCCAGCAGCCCCGCCGAGGACAGCCCCTATGGCTACACCTTC. Its translation is CASSPAEDSPYGYTF.

In nucleotides, the CDR3 is TGTGCCAGCAGCTTAGGGCGGGGGGGAAGGAATGAGCAGTTCTTC. Translating it yields CASSLGRGGRNEQFF. The chain has TRBV7-3 and TRBJ2-1; 9 bases map to TRBD2. Per germline, CDR1 SGHTA and CDR2 FQGTGA. V was pared by 2 bases and J by 7 bases, with 6 bases of the junction left unmatched. The CDR3 is 15 residues long.

The chain uses TRBV7-3 and TRBJ1-1; tentative D call: TRBD1 (5 bases). This CDR3 spans 13 amino acids. The V and J ends lost 2 bases and 1 base respectively, with 5 bases between them. Germline loops: CDR1 SGHTA, CDR2 FQGTGA. The CDR3 nucleotides read TGTGCCAGCAGCTTACAGGGGAACACTGAAGCTTTCTTT. Its translation is CASSLQGNTEAFF.

The V gene is TRBV15, the J gene TRBJ2-5; a weak D match, TRBD2 (5 bases). Germline CDR1 is LNHNV and CDR2 is YYDKDF (reference sequence). Trimming removed 4 bases from V and 1 base from J, with 19 bases in between. This CDR3 is built from 17 residues. CDR3 bases: TGTGCCACCAGCACCGCCCAGACTAAATGGGGCCAAGAGACCCAGTACTTC. Its translation is CATSTAQTKWGQETQYF.

This clone was detected once. The chain recombines TRBV15 with TRBJ1-1; weak D call: TRBD1 (6 bases). V was pared by 3 bases and J by 7 bases, with 15 bases between. Germline CDR1 LNHNV, CDR2 YYDKDF (reference sequence). The CDR3 length is 14 residues. The CDR3 DNA is TGTGCCACCAGCAGGGTGAATGGACAGTTTGAAGCTTTCTTT. Its protein product is CATSRVNGQFEAFF.

This chain's CDR3 is CASSLEDRGNTIYF. The CDR3 DNA is TGTGCCAGCAGCTTGGAGGACAGGGGAAACACCATATATTTT. J is TRBJ1-3 and V is TRBV5-4; TRBD1 agrees at 7 bases. Germline trimming cut 0 bases from V and 4 bases from J; bases unmatched to any gene: 1. The CDR3 contains 14 residues. CDR1 is SGHNT, CDR2 YYREEE, per germline (reference sequence).

J is TRBJ2-7 and V is TRBV7-9; 9 bases map to TRBD1. The germline CDR1 and CDR2 sequences are SEHNR and FQNEAQ (reference sequence). The V and J ends lost 3 bases and 6 bases, in that order; junction bases with no gene match: 0. The CDR3 contains 12 residues. In nucleotides, the CDR3 is TGTGCCAGCAGCTTGGACAGGGGCGAGCAGTACTTC. Protein product: CASSLDRGEQYF.

This sequence joins TRBV27 and TRBJ2-5; 8 bases map to TRBD1. The last part of the DNA fits TRBJ2-7 better; the J call may be wrong. The CDR3 spans 15 residues. Germline V lookup: CDR1 MNHEY, CDR2 SMNVEV (reference sequence). The CDR3 region is CASSGDRGGRYEQYF. The CDR3 DNA follows: TGTGCCAGCAGCGGAGACAGGGGCGGAAGGTACGAGCAGTACTTC.

The chain couples TRBV7-9 to TRBJ2-3; 7 positions agree with TRBD1. Germline V gene lookup returns CDR1 SEHNR and CDR2 FQNEAQ (reference sequence). The length of the CDR3 is 14 residues. With 6 bases clipped from V and 3 bases from J, the junction kept 6 bases outside the gene matches. The CDR3 nucleotides are TGTGCCAGCAGTGAGACAGGGATGACAGATACGCAGTATTTT. Protein sequence: CASSETGMTDTQYF.

The chain joins TRBV5-1 to TRBJ2-5; TRBD1 aligns across 10 bases. The V segment lost 2 bases and the J segment 3 bases; nucleotides outside the gene matches: 1. There are 14 residues in the CDR3. The germline CDR1 and CDR2 sequences are SGHRS and YFSETQ. CDR3 nucleotide sequence: TGCGCCAGCAGCTTCGGGACAGGGGAAGAGACCCAGTACTTC. It encodes CASSFGTGEETQYF.

This clone was found once. V gene TRBV5-1 combines with J gene TRBJ2-3; 13 bases map to TRBD2. The ends lost 0 bases at V and 2 bases at J; junction bases unmatched: 6. The germline gives CDR1 SGHRS, CDR2 YFSETQ. The CDR3 sequence is 18 residues long. The DNA for the CDR3 is TGCGCCAGCAGCTTGGGTGGACTAGCGGGGGCGCTCACAGATACGCAGTATTTT. The encoded protein is CASSLGGLAGALTDTQYF.

In its sample, this clone was seen a few times. The rearrangement joins TRBV5-1 to TRBJ1-1; D remains unclear. V dropped 0 bases and J dropped 10 bases, with 13 bases sitting between them. This CDR3 spans 13 amino acids. CDR1 and CDR2 (germline): SGHRS, YFSETQ. The CDR3 sequence is CASSLGSQNGAFF. In nucleotides, the CDR3 is TGCGCCAGCAGCTTGGGGTCCCAAAACGGAGCTTTCTTT. The entire variable domain, with the rest obtained from reference TRBV5-1 and TRBJ1-1, is as follows: KAGVTQTPRYLIKTRGQQVTLSCSPISGHRSVSWYQQTPGQGLQFLFEYFSETQRNKGNFPGRFSGRQFSNSRSEMNVSTLELGDSALYLCASSLGSQNGAFFGQGTRLTVV.

V usage is TRBV5-6 and J usage is TRBJ1-1, with D perhaps TRBD1 (5 bases). Germline loops: CDR1 SGHDT, CDR2 YYEEEE. This CDR3 has 17 residues. Trimming left V 1 base short and J 2 bases short, with 18 bases between. CDR3 in DNA: TGTGCCAGCAGCTTGAAGCAGGGACTCCGAAAAAACACTGAAGCTTTCTTT. Its translation: CASSLKQGLRKNTEAFF.

CDR3: CAWTAQNAGLAQETQYF. The CDR3 DNA follows: TGTGCCTGGACGGCCCAGAACGCGGGACTAGCACAAGAGACCCAGTACTTC. J is TRBJ2-5 and V is TRBV30; the match to TRBD2 covers 9 bases. Germline loops: CDR1 GTSNPN, CDR2 SVGIG (reference sequence). The CDR3 sequence is 17 residues long. The junction had 14 bases not matched to a gene; V was cut back by 4 bases and J by 2 bases.

The chain employs TRBV4-3 and TRBJ2-7; TRBD1 matches 8 bases. Per germline, CDR1 LGHNA and CDR2 YSLEER. V was clipped by 0 bases and J by 5 bases; unmatched bases: 6. CDR3 length equals 15 residues. CDR3 region: CASSQDRTGGNEQYF. Here the CDR3 DNA reads TGCGCCAGCAGCCAAGATCGAACAGGGGGGAACGAGCAGTACTTC.

This clone has just one count. The rearrangement uses TRBV30 and TRBJ1-1; no reliable D call. CDR1 is GTSNPN, CDR2 SVGIG, per germline (reference sequence). CDR3 size: 12 residues. Deletions cut 5 bases from V and 0 bases from J, with 7 bases between. In DNA form, the CDR3 reads TGTGCCTGGGTACAGCTGAACACTGAAGCTTTCTTT. Protein product: CAWVQLNTEAFF. Filled out from reference TRBV30 and TRBJ1-1, the complete variable domain reads SQTIHQWPATLVQPVGSPLSLECTVEGTSNPNLYWYRQAAGRGLQLLFYSVGIGQISSEVPQNLSASRPQDRQFILSSKKLLLSDSGFYLCAWVQLNTEAFFGQGTRLTVV.

A single count supports this clone. The genes are TRBV27 and TRBJ2-3, with 9 positions matching TRBD2. The germline CDR1 and CDR2 sequences are MNHEY and SMNVEV (reference sequence). The CDR3 spans 16 residues. V trimming: 8 bases; J trimming: 0 bases; junction bases outside the gene matches: 9. This CDR3 is CASSFGLAGSTDTQYF. In DNA, the CDR3 is TGTGCCAGCTCCTTTGGGCTAGCGGGGAGCACAGATACGCAGTATTTT.

The J gene is TRBJ1-2, the V gene TRBV2; weak D call: TRBD1 (5 bases). Germline CDR1 and CDR2: SNHLY and FYNNEI. The V end was cut by 4 bases, the J end by 4 bases, with 16 bases between. The CDR3 totals 15 residues. The CDR3 region is CASSVLSGGRYGYTF. The CDR3 nucleotides are TGTGCCAGCAGTGTACTCTCGGGGGGACGCTATGGCTACACCTTC.

The chain uses TRBV5-5 and TRBJ1-2; D may be TRBD1 (6 bases). The V end lost 0 bases, the J end lost 8 bases, and 8 bases lay between the germline ends. From germline, CDR1 is SGHKS and CDR2 YYEKEE (reference sequence). This CDR3 contains 12 residues. For the CDR3, the DNA is TGTGCCAGCAGCTTGGTAGGGGGAGGCTACACCTTC. Its protein product is CASSLVGGGYTF. Based on the CDR3 plus reference TRBV5-5 and TRBJ1-2, the full variable domain is DAGVTQSPTHLIKTRGQQVTLRCSPISGHKSVSWYQQVLGQGPQFIFQYYEKEERGRGNFPDRFSARQFPNYSSELNVNALLLGDSALYLCASSLVGGGYTFGSGTRLTVV.

This rearrangement joins TRBV7-2 to TRBJ1-2, with D unclear. Trimming stripped 1 base from V and 0 bases from J, with 9 bases between. The CDR3 contains 15 residues. Germline V gene sequence: CDR1 SGHTA, CDR2 FQGNSA. The CDR3 spells CASSLVGETNYGYTF. The CDR3 bases are TGTGCCAGCAGCTTAGTGGGCGAAACTAACTATGGCTACACCTTC.

V usage is TRBV9 and J usage is TRBJ2-5; D is possibly TRBD2 (6 bases). The germline gives CDR1 SGDLS, CDR2 YYNGEE. The CDR3 length is 16 residues. V was cut by 4 bases and J by 0 bases, with 16 bases left in between. CDR3 coding DNA: TGTGCCAGCAGCTCTCTCTCCCGGGACTACCAAGAGACCCAGTACTTC. Protein product: CASSSLSRDYQETQYF. The variable domain in full, with the rest retrieved from reference TRBV9 and TRBJ2-5, is DSGVTQTPKHLITATGQRVTLRCSPRSGDLSVYWYQQSLDQGLQFLIQYYNGEERAKGNILERFSAQQFPDLHSELNLSSLELGDSALYFCASSSLSRDYQETQYFGPGTRLLVL.

V gene TRBV29-1 combines with J gene TRBJ1-4; TRBD1 matches 8 bases. CDR3 length equals 14 residues. V shed 4 bases and J 7 bases; nucleotides not matched to a gene: 8. The V gene's germline CDR1 is SQVTM and CDR2 ANQGSEA. CDR3 protein: CSVATGAPREKLFF. The CDR3 coding sequence is TGCAGCGTTGCGACAGGGGCCCCACGTGAAAAACTGTTTTTT.

The rearrangement links TRBV6-4 to TRBJ1-1; D gene unclear. Looked up from germline, CDR1 is MRHNA and CDR2 is SNTAGT. This CDR3 contains 13 residues. The V and J ends lost 3 bases and 4 bases respectively, with 9 bases between them. The DNA for the CDR3 is TGTGCCAGCAGTGAGACTCCCGCCACTGAAGCTTTCTTT. Protein: CASSETPATEAFF.

The CDR3: CASSALAGAPYQETQYF. The CDR3 coding sequence is TGTGCCAGCAGCGCACTAGCGGGGGCCCCCTACCAAGAGACCCAGTACTTC. V gene TRBV9 combines with J gene TRBJ2-5; TRBD2 matches 11 bases. The V gene's germline CDR1 is SGDLS and CDR2 YYNGEE. The V segment lost 3 bases and the J segment 0 bases; nucleotides outside the gene matches: 7. The CDR3 consists of 17 residues.

The J gene is TRBJ2-3, the V gene TRBV7-3; D is possibly TRBD2 (6 bases). CDR1 SGHTA and CDR2 FQGTGA come from the germline V gene. The CDR3 is 16 amino acids. V was pared by 0 bases and J by 2 bases, with 12 bases between. The CDR3 DNA is TGTGCCAGCAGCTTAACTATCAGCGGGTCCACAGATACGCAGTATTTT. This encodes CASSLTISGSTDTQYF. Complete variable domain (other parts from reference TRBV7-3 and TRBJ2-3): GAGVSQTPSNKVTEKGKYVELRCDPISGHTALYWYRQSLGQGPEFLIYFQGTGAADDSGLPNDRFFAVRPEGSVSTLKIQRTERGDSAVYLCASSLTISGSTDTQYFGPGTRLTVL.

This chain links TRBV9 with TRBJ2-1; weak D call: TRBD2 (6 bases). From germline, CDR1 is SGDLS and CDR2 YYNGEE. This CDR3 is 15 amino acids long. V was trimmed by 1 base and J by 3 bases, leaving 11 bases between them. The CDR3 bases are TGTGCCAGCAGCGTACGGGAGCGTGGCTACAATGAGCAGTTCTTC. Protein: CASSVRERGYNEQFF.